The 5 T cell receptor beta chains below come from one sample, sequenced in a study of blood T cell repertoires in COVID-19. Profiling relied on immunoSEQ multiplex PCR, and the TCRdb table lists in-frame clones only, not all of them. This sample has some 110,000 clones, with about nine tenths found just once. Sequencing used peripheral blood. The source of these receptors is a human donor in a cohort sampled during active COVID-19.

This rearrangement joins TRBV5-5 to TRBJ2-3, with 9 nucleotides matching TRBD2. CDR1 is SGHKS and CDR2 is YYEKEE in the germline V gene (reference sequence). This CDR3 contains 16 residues. After removal of 0 bases from V and 5 bases from J, the junction contained 7 bases not matched to a gene. The CDR3 DNA reads TGTGCCAGCAGCTTGGTGCGGGGGGGCCCCGGAGATACGCAGTATTTT. Residues: CASSLVRGGPGDTQYF.

The rearrangement links TRBV12-3 or TRBV12-4 to TRBJ2-5; D gene unclear. CDR3 length: 13 residues. V lost 4 bases, J lost 4 bases, and 10 bases lay in between. The CDR3 loop is CASSSIGTETQYF. The CDR3 DNA follows: TGTGCCAGCAGTTCTATCGGTACAGAGACCCAGTACTTC.

The chain recombines TRBV19 with TRBJ1-2; D perhaps matches TRBD1 (6 bases). Germline CDR1 and CDR2: LNHDA and SQIVND (reference sequence). The CDR3 contains 14 residues. Deletions cut 2 bases from V and 3 bases from J, with 10 bases between. CDR3 nucleotides: TGTGCCAGTAGTATACGAAACAGGGACTATGGCTACACCTTC. This translates into CASSIRNRDYGYTF.

The chain carries TRBV6-5 and TRBJ1-2; 8 bases are a match to TRBD1. There are 13 residues in the CDR3. Germline values: CDR1 MNHEY, CDR2 SVGAGI. J was trimmed by 8 bases and V by 2 bases; bases with no gene match: 4. CDR3 amino acids: CASSYRTGSGYTF. In DNA, the CDR3 is TGTGCCAGCAGTTACCGGACAGGGAGCGGCTACACCTTC.

In its sample, this clone was seen once. The V call is TRBV27, the J call TRBJ1-2, with D possibly matching TRBD1 (5 bases). The CDR3 covers 15 residues. V lost 0 bases and J 4 bases, leaving 12 bases between the germline ends. Germline loops: CDR1 MNHEY, CDR2 SMNVEV (reference sequence). The CDR3 region is CASSLSVGPFYGYTF. The DNA for the CDR3 is TGTGCCAGCAGTTTATCCGTGGGGCCATTCTATGGCTACACCTTC.